The sequence of this T cell receptor beta chain was determined in a study of CD8 T cells in Susac syndrome (dated by TCRdb to the late 2010s). Background on the whole study: Repertoire sequencing was used to test whether CD8+ T cell activation and differentiation in Susac syndrome was antigen driven.

Notes on this clonotype: Its antigen remains unidentified. Per-nucleotide qualities are absent, and no much larger clonotype sits a single base away.

RNA was extracted using the RNeasy kit, and about 0.45 to 1 ug of the RNA was reverse transcribed with random hexamers. TCR beta CDR3 regions were amplified with the immunoSEQ multiplex PCR assay covering 54 Vbeta and 13 Jbeta segments. To correct PCR amplification bias, a synthetic template baseline was used for both primer optimization and computational correction. Turning to the authors' computational methods: Only productive sequences were kept, with reads annotated to V, D and J genes according to IMGT and analyzed in immunoSEQ Analyzer. Clonality was calculated as one minus the Shannon entropy normalized by log2 of the number of productive unique sequences. For each patient and control, public and private clones were evaluated within the 100 most prevalent clones. Clones were defined as Susac-specific when absent from the healthy and MS cohorts, from about 1,100 published viral clones and from other ImmuneACCESS disease sequences. TCRdb ran its own pipeline on the public reads, namely fastp trimming at Q25 and MiXCR clone calling, and kept in-frame beta chains. For every CDR3 protein sequence, its rows merge into one entry that carries the most common genes and DNA. The V and J calls here are based on TCRdb, not the publication. In this sample the table shows roughly 120,000 distinct CDR3 sequences, around 94% of which occur a single time. Clones ranked in the top ten supply more than 0.09% of the sample.

Trimming removed 10 bases from V and 0 bases from J, leaving 9 bases between the germline ends. Reading the germline V gene (reference sequence) gives CDR1 LNHDA and CDR2 SQIVND. Measured from the cysteine to the phenylalanine, the CDR3 is 12 residues long. Only the CDR3 portion is preserved as DNA: 36 bases, with reading frame beginning at the first base. The full study reports these points: The number of individuals in the TCR sequencing and HLA analysis was acknowledged as relatively small.

Peripheral blood CD8+ and CD4+ T cells from healthy donors, Susac syndrome patients and multiple sclerosis patients were profiled using high-throughput TCR beta sequencing. Healthy donors were included as age- and sex-matched controls. Bulk CD8+ and CD4+ T cells were purified by magnetic negative isolation, while CD8+ TEMRA cells were enriched using FACS. Blood was drawn into EDTA tubes, processed within 24 hours, and PBMCs were isolated by density gradient centrifugation. PBMCs intended for TCR sequencing were cryopreserved in liquid nitrogen and were subsequently thawed in a 37 degrees C water bath. A purity of at least 90% was achieved for sorted or isolated CD4+, CD8+ and CD8+ TEMRA cells.

The clonotype comes from a human donor in good health. Specimen: CD4+ T cells from PBMCs. The chain couples TRBV19 to TRBJ1-1; no D gene is confidently identified. The CDR3 corresponds to CATTDLNTEAFF. The nucleotide sequence reads TGTGCCACCACGGACTTGAACACTGAAGCTTTCTTT.